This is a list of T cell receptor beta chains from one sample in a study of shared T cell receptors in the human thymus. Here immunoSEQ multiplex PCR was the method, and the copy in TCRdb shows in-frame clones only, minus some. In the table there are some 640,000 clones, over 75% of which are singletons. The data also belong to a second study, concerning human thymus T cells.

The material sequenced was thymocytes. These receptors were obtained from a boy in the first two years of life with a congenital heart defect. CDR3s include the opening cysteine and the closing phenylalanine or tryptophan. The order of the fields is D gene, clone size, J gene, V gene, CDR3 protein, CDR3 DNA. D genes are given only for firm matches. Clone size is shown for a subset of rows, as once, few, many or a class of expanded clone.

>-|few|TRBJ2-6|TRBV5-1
CASSQGQSGANVLTF
TGCGCCAGCAGCCAAGGACAGTCTGGGGCCAACGTCCTGACTTTC
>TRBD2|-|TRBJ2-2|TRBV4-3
CASSQSTLAGTGELFF
TGCGCCAGCAGCCAAAGTACACTAGCGGGTACCGGGGAGCTGTTTTTT
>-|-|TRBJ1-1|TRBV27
CASSTGIANTEAFF
TGTGCCAGCAGCACAGGTATAGCAAACACTGAAGCTTTCTTT
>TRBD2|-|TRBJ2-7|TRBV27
CASSSRESGLDEQYF
TGTGCCAGCAGTTCGCGGGAGTCGGGTTTGGACGAGCAGTACTTC
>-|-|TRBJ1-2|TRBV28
CASSLFTGNYGYTF
TGTGCCAGCAGTTTATTCACAGGGAACTATGGCTACACCTTC
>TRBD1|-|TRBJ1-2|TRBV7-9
CASSSPGQGSYTF
TGTGCCAGCAGCAGCCCGGGACAGGGCTCCTACACCTTC
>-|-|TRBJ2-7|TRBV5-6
CASSLADRHEQYF
TGTGCCAGCAGCTTGGCCGACAGGCACGAGCAGTACTTC
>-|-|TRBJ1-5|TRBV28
CASSLRRGRVVRYSNQPQHF
TGTGCCAGCAGTTTAAGGCGGGGCAGGGTTGTGCGTTATAGCAATCAGCCCCAGCATTTT
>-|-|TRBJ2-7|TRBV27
CASSFRQAPTYEQYF
TGTGCCAGCAGTTTCCGACAGGCACCCACCTACGAGCAGTACTTC
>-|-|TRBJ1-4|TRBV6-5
CASSYTAATNEKLFF
TGTGCCAGCAGTTACACAGCCGCAACTAATGAAAAACTGTTTTTT
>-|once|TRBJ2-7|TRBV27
CASRSGTPEYEQYF
TGTGCCAGCAGGTCGGGGACTCCCGAGTACGAGCAGTACTTC
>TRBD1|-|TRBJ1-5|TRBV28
CASSLSRRDRGRQPQHF
TGTGCCAGCAGTTTAAGTCGCCGCGACAGGGGGCGTCAGCCCCAGCATTTT
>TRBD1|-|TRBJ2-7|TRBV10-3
CANLPSGTGNVGGLYEQYF
TGTGCCAACCTGCCTTCCGGGACAGGGAATGTAGGAGGGCTCTACGAGCAGTACTTC
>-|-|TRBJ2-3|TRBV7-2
CASSVNGVPDTQYF
TGTGCCAGCAGCGTAAACGGAGTCCCAGATACGCAGTATTTT
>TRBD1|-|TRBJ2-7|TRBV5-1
CASSSNRGSEQYF
TGCGCCAGCAGCTCCAACAGGGGGTCCGAGCAGTACTTC
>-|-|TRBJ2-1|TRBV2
CASSERPSGEQFF
TGTGCCAGCAGTGAACGCCCCTCAGGGGAGCAGTTCTTC
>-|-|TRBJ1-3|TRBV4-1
CASSQEAGAPGNTIYF
TGCGCCAGCAGCCAAGAGGCAGGGGCGCCTGGAAACACCATATATTTT
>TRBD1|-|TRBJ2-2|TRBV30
CAWRGQGSLGELFF
TGTGCCTGGAGGGGACAGGGGTCTTTGGGGGAGCTGTTTTTT
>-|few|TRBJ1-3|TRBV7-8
CASSSPLVGTLLDSGNTIYF
TGTGCCAGCAGCTCACCGCTGGTTGGGACTTTACTAGACTCTGGAAACACCATATATTTT
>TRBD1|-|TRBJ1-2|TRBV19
CASSPKTGGVPYGYTF
TGTGCCAGTAGCCCCAAGACAGGGGGCGTCCCCTATGGCTACACCTTC
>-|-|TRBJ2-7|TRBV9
CASSVSGFNLAGEQYF
TGTGCCAGCAGCGTGTCCGGGTTTAATCTTGCGGGCGAGCAGTACTTC
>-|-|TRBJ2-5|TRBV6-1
CASSDISQETQYF
TGTGCCAGCAGTGATATCAGCCAAGAGACCCAGTACTTC
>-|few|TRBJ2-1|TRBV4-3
CASSQDSPSELSYNEQFF
TGCGCCAGCAGCCAAGATTCCCCCAGCGAGCTCTCCTACAATGAGCAGTTCTTC
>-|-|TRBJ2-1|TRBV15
CATSRDCDEQFF
TGTGCCACCAGCAGAGATTGCGATGAGCAGTTCTTC
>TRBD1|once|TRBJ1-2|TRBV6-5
CASSSGSDREGYGYTF
TGTGCCAGCAGTTCCGGCTCGGACAGGGAGGGCTATGGCTACACCTTC
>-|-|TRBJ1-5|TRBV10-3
CAISVGGDSNQPQHF
TGTGCCATCAGTGTTGGAGGAGATAGCAATCAGCCCCAGCATTTT
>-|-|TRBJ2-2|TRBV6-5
CASSRYRRAGELFF
TGTGCCAGCAGTCGCTATCGCAGGGCCGGGGAGCTGTTTTTT
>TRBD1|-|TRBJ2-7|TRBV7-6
CASSGRGGQSYEQYF
TGTGCCAGCAGCGGGCGAGGGGGCCAATCCTACGAGCAGTACTTC
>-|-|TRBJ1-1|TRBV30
CAWSGTPVGGEAFF
TGTGCCTGGAGTGGGACCCCTGTCGGAGGTGAAGCTTTCTTT
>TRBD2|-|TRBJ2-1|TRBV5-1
CASSPWWPSRGGSYNEQFF
TGCGCCAGCAGCCCTTGGTGGCCTTCGCGGGGGGGCTCCTACAATGAGCAGTTCTTC
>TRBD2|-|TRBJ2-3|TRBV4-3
CASSQEPGGADTQYF
TGCGCCAGCAGCCAAGAGCCCGGGGGGGCAGATACGCAGTATTTT
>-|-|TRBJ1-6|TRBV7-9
CASSQKTQGLSPLHF
TGTGCCAGCAGCCAAAAAACACAGGGCCTCTCACCCCTCCACTTT
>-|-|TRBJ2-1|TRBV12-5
CASAPGDEQFF
TGTGCTAGTGCGCCCGGAGATGAGCAGTTCTTC
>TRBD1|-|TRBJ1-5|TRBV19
CASNHGQGNQPQHF
TGTGCCAGTAATCATGGACAGGGCAATCAGCCCCAGCATTTT
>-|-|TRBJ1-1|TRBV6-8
CASRLRHDTEAFF
TGTGCCAGCAGACTTCGCCATGACACTGAAGCTTTCTTT
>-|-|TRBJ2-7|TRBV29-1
CSVEGGQFDEQYF
TGCAGCGTTGAAGGTGGACAATTTGACGAGCAGTACTTC
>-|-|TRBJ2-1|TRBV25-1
CASSSPGIDPYNEQFF
TGTGCCAGCAGTTCTCCCGGGATCGATCCCTACAATGAGCAGTTCTTC
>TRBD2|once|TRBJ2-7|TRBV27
CASGDGLAGVGEQYF
TGTGCCAGCGGAGATGGACTAGCGGGAGTGGGTGAGCAGTACTTC
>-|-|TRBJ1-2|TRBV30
CAWTGGETGGYTF
TGTGCCTGGACGGGGGGGGAAACGGGTGGCTACACCTTC
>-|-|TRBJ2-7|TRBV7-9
CASSLYGAYEQYF
TGTGCCAGCAGCTTGTATGGAGCTTACGAGCAGTACTTC
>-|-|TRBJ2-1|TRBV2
CASGLHDADEQFF
TGTGCCAGCGGCCTCCATGACGCGGATGAGCAGTTCTTC
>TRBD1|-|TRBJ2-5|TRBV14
CASSPCRDRGRETQYF
TGTGCCAGCAGCCCGTGCCGGGACAGGGGAAGGGAGACCCAGTACTTC
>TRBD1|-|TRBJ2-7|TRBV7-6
CASSQGTGNYEQYF
TGTGCCAGCAGCCAGGGGACAGGTAACTACGAGCAGTACTTC
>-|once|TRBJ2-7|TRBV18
CASSPTGDYEQYF
TGTGCCAGCTCACCTACAGGAGACTACGAGCAGTACTTC
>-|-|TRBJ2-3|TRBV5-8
CASSQASTDTQYF
TGTGCCAGCAGTCAAGCTAGCACAGATACGCAGTATTTT
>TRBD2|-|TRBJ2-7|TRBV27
CASSSQPSGSSYEQYF
TGTGCCAGCAGTTCCCAACCTAGCGGAAGCTCCTACGAGCAGTACTTC
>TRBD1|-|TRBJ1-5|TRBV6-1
CASRTGQGNQPQHF
TGTGCCAGCAGGACCGGACAGGGCAATCAGCCCCAGCATTTT
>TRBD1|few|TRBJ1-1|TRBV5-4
CASSLGGTGVTEAFF
TGTGCCAGCAGCTTGGGTGGTACAGGGGTGACTGAAGCTTTCTTT
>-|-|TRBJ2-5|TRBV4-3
CASSQDGTGIRSGQETQYF
TGCGCCAGCAGCCAAGATGGAACAGGGATTAGGTCAGGACAAGAGACCCAGTACTTC
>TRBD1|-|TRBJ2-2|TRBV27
CASSLSPEGARELFF
TGTGCCAGCAGTTTATCGCCCGAGGGGGCCCGGGAGCTGTTTTTT
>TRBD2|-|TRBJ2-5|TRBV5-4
CASSLSASGGAQETQYF
TGTGCCAGCAGCTTGTCCGCTAGCGGGGGGGCCCAAGAGACCCAGTACTTC
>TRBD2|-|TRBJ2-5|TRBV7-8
CASSYLAGAEETQYF
TGTGCCAGCAGCTACTTAGCGGGAGCGGAAGAGACCCAGTACTTC
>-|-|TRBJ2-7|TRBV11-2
CASSLDPPRDSPRAYEQYF
TGTGCCAGCAGCTTAGACCCTCCTCGGGACTCCCCCCGGGCCTACGAGCAGTACTTC
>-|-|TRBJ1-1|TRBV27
CASSLRQNTEAFF
TGTGCCAGCAGTTTAAGACAGAACACTGAAGCTTTCTTT
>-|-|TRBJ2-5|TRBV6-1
CASKQVKETQYF
TGTGCCAGCAAGCAGGTGAAGGAGACCCAGTACTTC
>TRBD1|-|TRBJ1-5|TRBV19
CASSWGTVYQPQHF
TGTGCCAGTAGTTGGGGGACAGTTTATCAGCCCCAGCATTTT
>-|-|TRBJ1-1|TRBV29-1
CSVDNPVPGQERNTEAFF
TGCAGCGTTGACAACCCCGTCCCGGGACAAGAGAGGAACACTGAAGCTTTCTTT